This paragraph covers one T cell receptor beta chain sequence. Its antigen is unidentified. The sample originates from a study of cytomegalovirus exposure and HLA in healthy donors. Study background: The Caucasian-associated ancestry cluster held more than 80% of 300 to 450 genotyped donors. Study results and limitations: In a later analysis, DRB1 alleles had the most associated TCRs; HLA-C alleles the fewest.

The PCR had 60 Vbeta and 13 Jbeta primers. Here immunoSEQ multiplex PCR was the method, and the copy in TCRdb shows in-frame clones only, minus some. This table has roughly 190,000 clones, 79% appearing once. Germline V gene lookup returns CDR1 MGHDK and CDR2 SYGVNS. The CDR3 runs to 15 residues. Germline trimming cut 4 bases from V and 0 bases from J; bases unmatched to any gene: 3. The source material was PBMCs. The receptor's source is a woman between 45 and 60 years old in good health and CMV-seronegative. This rearrangement joins TRBV25-1 to TRBJ1-3, with 7 bases lining up with TRBD1. The CDR3 here is CASSGTGASGNTIYF. DNA of the CDR3: TGTGCCAGCAGTGGAACAGGGGCCTCTGGAAACACCATATATTTT.